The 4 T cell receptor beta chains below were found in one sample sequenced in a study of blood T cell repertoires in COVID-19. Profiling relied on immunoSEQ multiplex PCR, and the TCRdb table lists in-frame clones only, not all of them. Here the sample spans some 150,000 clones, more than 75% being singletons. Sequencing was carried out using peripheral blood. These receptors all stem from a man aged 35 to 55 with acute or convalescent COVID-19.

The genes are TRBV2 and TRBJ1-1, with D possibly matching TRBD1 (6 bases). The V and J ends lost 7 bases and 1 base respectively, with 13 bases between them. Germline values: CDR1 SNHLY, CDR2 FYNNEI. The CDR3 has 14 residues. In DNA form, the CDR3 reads TGTGCCAGCATATCAGGGGCGGGGAACACTGAAGCTTTCTTT. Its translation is CASISGAGNTEAFF. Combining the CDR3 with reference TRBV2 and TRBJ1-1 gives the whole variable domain EPEVTQTPSHQVTQMGQEVILRCVPISNHLYFYWYRQILGQKVEFLVSFYNNEISEKSEIFDDQFSVERPDGSNFTLKIRSTKLEDSAMYFCASISGAGNTEAFFGQGTRLTVV.

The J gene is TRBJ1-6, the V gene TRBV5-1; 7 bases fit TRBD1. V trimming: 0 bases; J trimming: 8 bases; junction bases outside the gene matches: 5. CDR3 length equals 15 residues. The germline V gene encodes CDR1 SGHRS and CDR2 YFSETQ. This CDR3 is CASSLEGTVDSPLHF. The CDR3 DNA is TGCGCCAGCAGCTTGGAGGGGACAGTGGATTCACCCCTCCACTTT.

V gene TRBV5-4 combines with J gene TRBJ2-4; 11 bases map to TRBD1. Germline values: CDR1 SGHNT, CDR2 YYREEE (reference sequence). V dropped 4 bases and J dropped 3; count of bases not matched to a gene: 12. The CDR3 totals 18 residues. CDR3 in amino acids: CASSQRDRGNNVKNIQYF. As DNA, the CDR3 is TGTGCCAGCAGCCAGAGGGACAGGGGGAATAATGTCAAAAACATTCAGTACTTC.

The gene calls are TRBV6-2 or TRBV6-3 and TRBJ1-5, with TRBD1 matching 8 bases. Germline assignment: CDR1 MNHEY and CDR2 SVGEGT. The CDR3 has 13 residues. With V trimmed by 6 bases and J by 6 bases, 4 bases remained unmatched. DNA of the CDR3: TGTGCCAGCAGCCCAGGGGGCCGTCAGCCCCAGCATTTT. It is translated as CASSPGGRQPQHF.